The 19 T cell receptor beta chains below all came from one sample that was sequenced in a study of T-cell memory formation after mild COVID-19. TCRdb re-derived calls from the 5' RACE reads in MiXCR, one entry per CDR3 protein. In the table there are some 410,000 distinct CDR3 sequences, less than 25% of which are singletons. Sequenced sample: PBMCs or a T cell subset sorted from them (not recorded which). The receptors here all came from an adult woman who had mild COVID-19 (a few samples of this study predate the infection). Cell type and time point are not known.

V usage is TRBV7-8 and J usage is TRBJ1-2; TRBD1 agrees at 11 bases. This CDR3 is built from 18 residues. Germline V gene lookup returns CDR1 SGHVS and CDR2 FQNEAQ. After removal of 3 bases from V and 0 bases from J, the junction contained 9 bases not matched to a gene. CDR3 DNA: TGTGCCAGCAGCTTCTGGACAGGGGGCGCGTATTCTAACTATGGCTACACCTTC. It translates to CASSFWTGGAYSNYGYTF.

The CDR3 region has the DNA TGCGCCAGCAGCCTCGGGGACAGTCTCTCCTACGAGCAGTACTTC. It yields the protein CASSLGDSLSYEQYF. J is TRBJ2-7 and V is TRBV5-1; 7 bases fit TRBD1. V shed 4 bases, J shed 0 bases, and the junction held 7 bases outside the gene matches. This CDR3 spans 15 amino acids. Germline V CDR1 and CDR2: SGHRS, YFSETQ.

Ten or more counts support this clonotype. V usage is TRBV18 and J usage is TRBJ2-5; D not certain. V gave up 6 bases and J gave up 1 base, with 9 bases separating them. The germline V gene has CDR1 KGHSH and CDR2 LQKENI. This CDR3 comprises 13 residues. This CDR3 is CASSLTLQETQYF. CDR3 in DNA: TGTGCCAGCTCCCTGACTCTCCAAGAGACCCAGTACTTC.

This clonotype was recorded a few times. V gene TRBV7-9 combines with J gene TRBJ2-4, with D hard to call. Germline loops: CDR1 SEHNR, CDR2 FQNEAQ (reference sequence). The CDR3 spans 12 residues. Trimming shortened V by 3 bases and J by 8 bases, and 8 bases separated the two germline ends. The CDR3 reads CASSFGIDIQYF. CDR3 coding DNA: TGTGCCAGCAGCTTTGGTATTGACATTCAGTACTTC.

The CDR3, as DNA: TGTGCCAGCAGCACAGGGCTCGAGACCCAGTACTTC. It specifies CASSTGLETQYF. The chain joins TRBV2 to TRBJ2-5; D perhaps matches TRBD1 (6 bases). The V end was cut by 6 bases, the J end by 5 bases, with 10 bases between. Germline CDR1 and CDR2: SNHLY and FYNNEI. This CDR3 contains 12 residues. The entire variable domain, with the rest obtained from reference TRBV2 and TRBJ2-5, is as follows: EPEVTQTPSHQVTQMGQEVILRCVPISNHLYFYWYRQILGQKVEFLVSFYNNEISEKSEIFDDQFSVERPDGSNFTLKIRSTKLEDSAMYFCASSTGLETQYFGPGTRLLVL.

The CDR3 region is CASSQAGVGRNEQFF. The CDR3 nucleotides read TGTGCCAGCAGCCAAGCGGGAGTCGGTAGGAATGAGCAGTTCTTC. The gene calls are TRBV4-2 and TRBJ2-1, with a weak D call TRBD2 (6 bases). This CDR3 has 15 residues. Germline V lookup: CDR1 LGHNA, CDR2 YNFKEQ. Between the trimmed V and J ends, which lost 1 base and 7 bases, there was a span of 14 bases.

The genes are TRBV7-8 and TRBJ2-1; TRBD2 might be the D (6 bases). Looked up from germline, CDR1 is SGHVS and CDR2 is FQNEAQ. There are 14 residues in the CDR3. V lost 2 bases to trimming and J lost 7 bases, with 12 bases between them. The CDR3 spells CASSLSGVRNEQFF. As DNA, the CDR3 is TGTGCCAGCAGCTTATCGGGAGTCCGGAATGAGCAGTTCTTC.

This clonotype was detected only a few times. V is TRBV6-5 and J is TRBJ2-3; the match to TRBD2 covers 12 bases. The CDR3 loop spans 16 amino acids. V dropped 5 bases and J dropped 5; count of bases not matched to a gene: 8. Germline CDR1 is MNHEY and CDR2 is SVGAGI. CDR3 sequence reads: CASSQTSGSRRDTQYF. CDR3 in DNA: TGTGCCAGCAGTCAGACTAGCGGGAGTCGCCGAGATACGCAGTATTTT.

This clonotype was picked up many times. V gene TRBV7-2 combines with J gene TRBJ1-5; D perhaps matches TRBD1 (5 bases). The CDR3 sequence is 14 residues long. V lost 3 bases to trimming and J lost 8 bases, with 14 bases between them. The V gene's germline CDR1 is SGHTA and CDR2 FQGNSA. CDR3 coding DNA: TGTGCCAGCAGCTTCGAGCCAGGGTTGAAGCCCCAGCATTTT. This codes for CASSFEPGLKPQHF.

This chain joins TRBV19 and TRBJ2-3, with 8 bases matching TRBD2. V gave up 4 bases and J gave up 7 bases; unmatched junction bases: 10. The CDR3 loop spans 15 amino acids. Germline CDR1 is LNHDA and CDR2 is SQIVND (reference sequence). The CDR3 sequence is CASSNVGTRMNTQYF. CDR3 bases: TGTGCCAGTAGTAATGTCGGGACTAGGATGAATACGCAGTATTTT.

This chain joins TRBV5-1 and TRBJ2-3, with D possibly TRBD2 on 7 matching bases. The CDR3 is 18 residues long. V was shortened by 0 bases and J by 5 bases, with 22 bases between the two germline ends. Germline lookup yields CDR1 SGHRS and CDR2 YFSETQ. The CDR3 region has the DNA TGCGCCAGCAGCTTGGCCCCTCTAGGGGGGGCCGGAGGAGATACGCAGTATTTT. Its translation is CASSLAPLGGAGGDTQYF.

This chain uses TRBV5-1 with TRBJ2-7, with 7 bases fitting TRBD1. CDR1 and CDR2 (germline): SGHRS, YFSETQ. The CDR3 contains 15 residues. V lost 3 bases to trimming and J lost 1 base; unmatched junction nucleotides: 7. Written as DNA, the CDR3 is TGCGCCAGCAGCTGGGGGACAGTCCAATCCTACGAGCAGTACTTC. This translates into CASSWGTVQSYEQYF.

The genes are TRBV7-9 and TRBJ2-2, with D unresolved. CDR3 length: 13 amino acids. The germline V gene encodes CDR1 SEHNR and CDR2 FQNEAQ (reference sequence). V was trimmed by 5 bases and J by 4 bases, leaving 8 bases between them. DNA of the CDR3: TGTGCCAGCAGCCTACCGGCCACCGGGGAGCTGTTTTTT. As protein: CASSLPATGELFF. Variable domain in full (rest from reference TRBV7-9 and TRBJ2-2): DTGVSQNPRHKITKRGQNVTFRCDPISEHNRLYWYRQTLGQGPEFLTYFQNEAQLEKSRLLSDRFSAERPKGSFSTLEIQRTEQGDSAMYLCASSLPATGELFFGEGSRLTVL.

This clonotype was found a few times. This chain joins TRBV7-6 and TRBJ2-5, with D possibly being TRBD1 or TRBD2 (5 bases each). The V gene lost 1 base and the J gene lost 5 bases, with 11 bases spanning the gap. Germline V gene data show CDR1 as SGHVS and CDR2 as FNYEAQ. CDR3 length: 14 amino acids. The DNA for the CDR3 is TGTGCCAGCAGCTTAGTTTCAGGGAGTGAGACCCAGTACTTC. It specifies CASSLVSGSETQYF.

The V call is TRBV20-1, the J call TRBJ1-3; D remains unclear. V lost 0 bases and J lost 0, with 6 bases in between. Germline CDR1 DFQATT, CDR2 SNEGSKA (reference sequence). This CDR3 contains 14 residues. CDR3 in amino acids: CSARDPVSGNTIYF. The CDR3 DNA follows: TGCAGTGCTAGAGACCCGGTCTCTGGAAACACCATATATTTT.

This chain connects TRBV7-2 to TRBJ2-6; 8 positions match TRBD2. Germline V gene sequence: CDR1 SGHTA, CDR2 FQGNSA. This CDR3 has 16 residues. Trimming at V came to 5 bases and at J to 0 bases, leaving 3 bases not matched to a gene. This CDR3 reads CASSPGGDSGANVLTF. The CDR3 DNA follows: TGTGCCAGCAGCCCGGGGGGGGACTCTGGGGCCAACGTCCTGACTTTC.

The J gene is TRBJ2-4, the V gene TRBV2; TRBD1 matches 7 bases. V lost 6 bases, J lost 5 bases, and 7 bases stayed unmatched. This CDR3 contains 14 residues. Per the germline V gene, CDR1 is SNHLY and CDR2 is FYNNEI. CDR3 sequence reads: CASSSDRVQNIQYF. As DNA, the CDR3 is TGTGCCAGCAGCTCTGACAGGGTACAAAACATTCAGTACTTC.

CDR3 protein: CASSRLGGGGSGANVLTF. For the CDR3, the DNA is TGTGCCAGCAGCCGTCTTGGGGGAGGGGGCTCTGGGGCCAACGTCCTGACTTTC. The chain recombines TRBV7-9 with TRBJ2-6; the D gene is possibly TRBD2 (7 bases). Trimming took off 5 bases at V and 0 bases at J, with 17 bases between the two ends. This CDR3 is 18 amino acids long. Per the germline V gene, CDR1 is SEHNR and CDR2 is FQNEAQ (reference sequence).

In its sample, this clonotype was seen a few times. The chain combines TRBV7-6 with TRBJ2-7; TRBD1 or TRBD2 may be the D gene (7 bases each). The CDR3 totals 15 residues. Trimming cost V 4 bases and J 0 bases, with 13 bases left between them. Germline V lookup: CDR1 SGHVS, CDR2 FNYEAQ. The CDR3, as DNA: TGTGCCAGCAGCTCAGGGGGGGGACACTCCTACGAGCAGTACTTC. Residues: CASSSGGGHSYEQYF.